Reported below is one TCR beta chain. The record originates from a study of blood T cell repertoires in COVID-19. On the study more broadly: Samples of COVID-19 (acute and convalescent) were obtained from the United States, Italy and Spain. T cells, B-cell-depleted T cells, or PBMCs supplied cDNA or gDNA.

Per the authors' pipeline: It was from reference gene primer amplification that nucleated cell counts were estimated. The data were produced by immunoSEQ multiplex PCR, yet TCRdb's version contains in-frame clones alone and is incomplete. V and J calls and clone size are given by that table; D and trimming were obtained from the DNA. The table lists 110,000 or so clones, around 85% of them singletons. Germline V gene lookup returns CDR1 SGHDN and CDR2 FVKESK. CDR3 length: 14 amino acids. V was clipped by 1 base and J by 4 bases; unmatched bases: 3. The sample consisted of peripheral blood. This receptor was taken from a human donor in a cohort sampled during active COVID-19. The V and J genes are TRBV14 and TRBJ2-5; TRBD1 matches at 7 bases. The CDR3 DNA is TGTGCCAGCAGCCAAGGGGACAGCGTAGAGACCCAGTACTTC. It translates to CASSQGDSVETQYF.